The rows below give T cell receptor beta chains drawn from one sample of a study of T cell repertoires in cytomegalovirus infection. Their target antigens are unknown. TCRdb independently ran MiXCR on the reads; one entry per CDR3 protein. The sample has about 900,000 distinct CDR3 sequences, roughly 30% seen once. Source: cultured CD8+ T cells from PBMCs, taken from culture after CMV antigen stimulation. Receptors originate from a human donor in good health (CMV status not recorded). Some clones in this sample may be carry-over from other donors' samples. CDR3s include the opening cysteine and the closing phenylalanine or tryptophan. D genes are given only for firm matches. Size tells how often a clone was seen (once, few, many) or the class of an expanded clone, and some rows leave it out.

>-|TRBV19|14|-|TRBJ2-5
TGTGCCAGTACCGATGACAGTTCGGGGGAGACCCAGTACTTC
CASTDDSSGETQYF
>TRBD1|TRBV7-6|17|-|TRBJ1-5
TGTGCCAGCAGCTTAGTCCCCAGGGGGCGGGGCAATCAGCCCCAGCATTTT
CASSLVPRGRGNQPQHF
>-|TRBV6-5|14|-|TRBJ1-1
TGTGCCAGCAGGTCCACAGGGACGTTAACTGAAGCTTTCTTT
CASRSTGTLTEAFF
>-|TRBV12-3/TRBV12-4|15|many|TRBJ1-2
TGTGCCAGCAGTCCAGGGGCCCCTTCCATCTATGGCTACACCTTC
CASSPGAPSIYGYTF
>-|TRBV7-9|17|few|TRBJ2-1
TGTGCCAGCAGCCCCCGGGGAAATCTCCCTCCCTACAATGAGCAGTTCTTC
CASSPRGNLPPYNEQFF
>-|TRBV7-9|13|few|TRBJ2-4
TGTGCCAGCAGCTTACCCGACAGTATCATTCAGTACTTC
CASSLPDSIIQYF
>-|TRBV6-1|15|-|TRBJ1-5
TGTGACAGCAGTGAAGCCGGACGGGGTCCTCAGCCCCAGCATTTT
CDSSEAGRGPQPQHF
>-|TRBV7-6|15|-|TRBJ2-2
TGTGCCAGCAGCTTAAGGGACCCGAACACCGGGGAGCTGTTTTTT
CASSLRDPNTGELFF
>-|TRBV3-1|16|-|TRBJ2-1
TGTGCCAGCAGCCAAGATCCGGGGGACCCCTACAATGAGCAGTTCTTC
CASSQDPGDPYNEQFF
>-|TRBV12-3/TRBV12-4|15|many|TRBJ2-3
TGTGCCAGCCTCCCAGAGGGGACGCTTTTCTATACGCAGTATTTT
CASLPEGTLFYTQYF
>-|TRBV6-2/TRBV6-3|13|-|TRBJ1-1
TGTGCCAGCAGTTACGAAGTAGGCACTGAAGCTTTCTTT
CASSYEVGTEAFF
>TRBD1|TRBV13|15|-|TRBJ1-5
TGTGCCAGCAGCTTGGGACAGGGCTTTGGTCAGCCCCAGCATTTT
CASSLGQGFGQPQHF
>-|TRBV19|16|-|TRBJ1-4
TGTGCCAGTGCCCACGGAAAGTTTGCAACTAATGAAAAACTGTTTTTT
CASAHGKFATNEKLFF
>-|TRBV7-9|17|few|TRBJ2-3
TGTGCCAGCAGCCCGTTCGCCCAGGGACGGGACACAGATACGCAGTATTTT
CASSPFAQGRDTDTQYF
>-|TRBV27|17|once|TRBJ1-2
TGTGCCAGCAGTCCCCGGGACGGACTGACCATTAGCGATGGCTACACCTTC
CASSPRDGLTISDGYTF
>-|TRBV11-1|14|-|TRBJ2-1
TGTGCCAGCAGCAATAGGGGTAACTACAATGAGCAGTTCTTC
CASSNRGNYNEQFF
>-|TRBV28|13|few|TRBJ1-1
TGTGCCAGCAGTTTATCCGGGATCTCTGAAGCTTTCTTT
CASSLSGISEAFF
>-|TRBV4-1|12|-|TRBJ2-1
TGCGCCAGCAGCCAAGATGTGGGTGAGCAGTTCTTC
CASSQDVGEQFF
>-|TRBV6-8|15|-|TRBJ2-2
TGTGCCAGCAGGGGCGGAGGGCCTGACACCGGGGAGCTGTTTTTT
CASRGGGPDTGELFF
>TRBD1|TRBV19|17|many|TRBJ1-1
TGTGCCAGTAGTATTACCGTGGGGACAGACCTTAACACTGAAGCTTTCTTT
CASSITVGTDLNTEAFF
>-|TRBV27|14|-|TRBJ1-2
TGTGCCAGCAGGTTCGGGGGTCCGGACTATGGCTACACCTTC
CASRFGGPDYGYTF
>TRBD1|TRBV11-2|17|once|TRBJ1-1
TGTGCCAGCAGCTTGCCGGGACAGTATATCATGAACACTGAAGCTTTCTTT
CASSLPGQYIMNTEAFF
>-|TRBV5-6|18|-|TRBJ2-1
TGTGCCAACAGCCCGGGGGTATTCGGGGGCACTCTAGTCAATGAGCAGTTCTTC
CANSPGVFGGTLVNEQFF
>-|TRBV7-9|11|-|TRBJ2-2
TGTGCCAGCTCCCAACTTGGGGAGCTGTTTTTT
CASSQLGELFF
>-|TRBV20-1|16|-|TRBJ2-2
TGCAGTGCTAGAGAGCCTGGGAAAGGGAACACCGGGGAGCTGTTTTTT
CSAREPGKGNTGELFF
>-|TRBV28|15|few|TRBJ1-4
TGTGCCAGCAGTTTAGCTAGGGTGACTAATGAAAAACTGTTTTTT
CASSLARVTNEKLFF
>TRBD1|TRBV4-2|17|few|TRBJ2-2
TGTGCCAGCAGCCTTCCTGGGGACAGGCCGAACACCGGGGAGCTGTTTTTT
CASSLPGDRPNTGELFF
>-|TRBV20-1|16|-|TRBJ1-1
TGCAGTGCTAGAGATCCTTTTGGGCAGATGAACACTGAAGCTTTCTTT
CSARDPFGQMNTEAFF
>-|TRBV15|14|-|TRBJ1-6
TGTGCCACCAGCAGAGGTAACGCCAATTCACCCCTCCACTTT
CATSRGNANSPLHF
>-|TRBV6-1|14|few|TRBJ2-5
TGTGCCAGCAGTCACGACAGGATACAAGAGACCCAGTACTTC
CASSHDRIQETQYF
>-|TRBV29-1|11|-|TRBJ2-4
TGCAGCGTTACAGGGAAGGACATTCAGTACTTC
CSVTGKDIQYF
>-|TRBV7-7|15|-|TRBJ2-5
TGTGCTAGCAGCTTAGACGCAGGGCCCCAAGAGACCCAGTACTTC
CASSLDAGPQETQYF
>-|TRBV20-1|13|few|TRBJ2-2
TGCAGTGCTGGTGACCGACATTTCGGGGAGCTGTTTTTT
CSAGDRHFGELFF